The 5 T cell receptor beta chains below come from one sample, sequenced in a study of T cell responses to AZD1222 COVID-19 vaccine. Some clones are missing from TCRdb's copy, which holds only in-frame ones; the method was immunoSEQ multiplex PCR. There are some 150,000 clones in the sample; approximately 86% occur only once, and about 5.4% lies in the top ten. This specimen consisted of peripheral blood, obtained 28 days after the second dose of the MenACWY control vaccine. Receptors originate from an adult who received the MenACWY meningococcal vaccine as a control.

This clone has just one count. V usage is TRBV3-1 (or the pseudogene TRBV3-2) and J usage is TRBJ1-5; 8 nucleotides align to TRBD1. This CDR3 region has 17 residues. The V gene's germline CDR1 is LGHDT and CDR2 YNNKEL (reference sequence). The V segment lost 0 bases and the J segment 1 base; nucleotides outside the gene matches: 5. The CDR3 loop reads CASSQEWTGLSNQPQHF. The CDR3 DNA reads TGTGCCAGCAGCCAAGAATGGACAGGGTTAAGCAATCAGCCCCAGCATTTT.

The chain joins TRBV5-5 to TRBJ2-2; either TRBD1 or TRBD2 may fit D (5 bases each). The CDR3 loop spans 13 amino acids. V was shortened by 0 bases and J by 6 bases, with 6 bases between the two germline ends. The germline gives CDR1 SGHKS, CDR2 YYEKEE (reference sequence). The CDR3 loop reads CASSLGGAGELFF. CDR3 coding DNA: TGTGCCAGCAGCTTGGGAGGGGCCGGGGAGCTGTTTTTT.

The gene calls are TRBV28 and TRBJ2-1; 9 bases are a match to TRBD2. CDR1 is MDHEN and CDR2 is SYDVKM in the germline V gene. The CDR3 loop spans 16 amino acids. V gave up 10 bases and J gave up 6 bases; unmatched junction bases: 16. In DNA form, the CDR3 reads TGTGCCACCGGGGCTAGCGGGATAAACCTCGGCAATGAGCAGTTCTTC. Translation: CATGASGINLGNEQFF. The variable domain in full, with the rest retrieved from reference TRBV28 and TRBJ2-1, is DVKVTQSSRYLVKRTGEKVFLECVQDMDHENMFWYRQDPGLGLRLIYFSYDVKMKEKGDIPEGYSVSREKKERFSLILESASTNQTSMYLCATGASGINLGNEQFFGPGTRLTVL.

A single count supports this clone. The CDR3 here is CASSLLQGAASGSTDTQYF. In DNA form, the CDR3 reads TGTGCCAGCAGCTTGTTACAGGGGGCGGCTAGCGGTAGCACAGATACGCAGTATTTT. V gene TRBV5-5 combines with J gene TRBJ2-3; 9 bases are shared with TRBD1. The trim removed 1 base at V and 0 bases at J, leaving 12 bases unmatched. In germline, CDR1 is SGHKS, CDR2 YYEKEE (reference sequence). The length of the CDR3 is 19 residues.

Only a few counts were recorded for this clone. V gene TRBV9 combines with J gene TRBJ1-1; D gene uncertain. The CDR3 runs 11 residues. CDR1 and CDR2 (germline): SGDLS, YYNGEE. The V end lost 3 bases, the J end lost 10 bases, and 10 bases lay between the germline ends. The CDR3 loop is CASSGGIRAFF. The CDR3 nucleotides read TGTGCCAGCAGCGGAGGGATTCGAGCTTTCTTT.